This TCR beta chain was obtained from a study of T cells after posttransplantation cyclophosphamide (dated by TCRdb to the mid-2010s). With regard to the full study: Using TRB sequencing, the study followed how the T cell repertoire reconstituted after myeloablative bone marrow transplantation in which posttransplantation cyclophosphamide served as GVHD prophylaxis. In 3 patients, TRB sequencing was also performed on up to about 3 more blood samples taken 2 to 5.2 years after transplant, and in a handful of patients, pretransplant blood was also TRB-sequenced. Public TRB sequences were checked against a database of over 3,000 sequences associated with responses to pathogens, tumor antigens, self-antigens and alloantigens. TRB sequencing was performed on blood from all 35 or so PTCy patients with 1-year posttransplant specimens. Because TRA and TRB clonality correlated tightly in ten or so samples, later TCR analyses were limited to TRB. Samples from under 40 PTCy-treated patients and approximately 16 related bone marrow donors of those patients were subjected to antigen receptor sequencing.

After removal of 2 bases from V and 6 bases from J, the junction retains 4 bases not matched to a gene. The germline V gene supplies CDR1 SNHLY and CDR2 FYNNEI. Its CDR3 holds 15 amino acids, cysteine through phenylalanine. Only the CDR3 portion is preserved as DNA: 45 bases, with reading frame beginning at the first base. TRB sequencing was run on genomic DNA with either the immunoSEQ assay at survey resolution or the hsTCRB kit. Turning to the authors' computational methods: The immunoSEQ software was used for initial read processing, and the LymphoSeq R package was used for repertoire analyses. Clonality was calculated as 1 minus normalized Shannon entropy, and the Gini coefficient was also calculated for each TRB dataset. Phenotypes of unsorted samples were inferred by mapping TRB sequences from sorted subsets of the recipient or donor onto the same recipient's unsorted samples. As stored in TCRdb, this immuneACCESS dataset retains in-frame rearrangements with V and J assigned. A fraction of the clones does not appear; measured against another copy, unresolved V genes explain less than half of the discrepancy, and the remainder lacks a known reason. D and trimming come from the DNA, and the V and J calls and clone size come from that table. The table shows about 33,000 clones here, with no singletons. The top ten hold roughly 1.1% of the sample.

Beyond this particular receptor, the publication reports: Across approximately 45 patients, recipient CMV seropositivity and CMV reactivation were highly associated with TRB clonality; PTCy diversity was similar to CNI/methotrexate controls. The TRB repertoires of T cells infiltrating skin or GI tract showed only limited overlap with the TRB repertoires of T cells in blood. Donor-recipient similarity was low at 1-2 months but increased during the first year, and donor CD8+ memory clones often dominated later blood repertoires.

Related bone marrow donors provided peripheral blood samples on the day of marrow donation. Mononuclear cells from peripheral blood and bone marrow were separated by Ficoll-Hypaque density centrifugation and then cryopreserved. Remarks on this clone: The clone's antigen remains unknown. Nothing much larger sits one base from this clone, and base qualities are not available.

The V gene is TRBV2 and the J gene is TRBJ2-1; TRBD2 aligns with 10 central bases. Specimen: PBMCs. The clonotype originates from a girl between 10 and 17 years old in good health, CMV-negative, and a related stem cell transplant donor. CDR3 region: CASSERAGGINEQFF. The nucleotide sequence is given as TGTGCCAGCAGTGAACGAGCGGGAGGGATCAATGAGCAGTTCTTC.